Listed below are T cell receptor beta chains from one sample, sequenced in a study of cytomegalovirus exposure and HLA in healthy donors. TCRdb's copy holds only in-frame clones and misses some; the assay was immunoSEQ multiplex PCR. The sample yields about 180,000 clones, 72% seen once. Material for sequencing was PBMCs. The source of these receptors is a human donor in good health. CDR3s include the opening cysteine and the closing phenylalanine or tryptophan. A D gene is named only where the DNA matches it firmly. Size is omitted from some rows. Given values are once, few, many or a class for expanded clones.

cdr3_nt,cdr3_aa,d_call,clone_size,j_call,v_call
TGTGCCAGCAGCTTAGGACTACAGGGCACCGGGGAGCTGTTTTTT,CASSLGLQGTGELFF,NA,few,TRBJ2-2,TRBV7-2
TGTGCCAGCAACCCCGGACAATATAATTCACCCCTCCACTTT,CASNPGQYNSPLHF,NA,NA,TRBJ1-6,TRBV27
TGTGCCAGCAGCAAAGAGGGGCGACAGTATGGCTACACCTTC,CASSKEGRQYGYTF,NA,NA,TRBJ1-2,TRBV21-1
TGTGCCAGCAGCGGCCCGAGGGATGAGCAGTTCTTC,CASSGPRDEQFF,NA,NA,TRBJ2-1,TRBV11-3
TGTGCCACCAGCAGGGAGACTAGCGGGAGCTCCTACGAGCAGTACTTC,CATSRETSGSSYEQYF,TRBD2,few,TRBJ2-7,TRBV15
TGTGCCAGCAGTTTCGACAGGGACACTGAAGCTTTCTTT,CASSFDRDTEAFF,TRBD1,once,TRBJ1-1,TRBV27
TGTGCCAGTAGCCGAGGAGTAGGTTCAGATACGCAGTATTTT,CASSRGVGSDTQYF,NA,NA,TRBJ2-3,TRBV19
TGTGCCAGCAGCTTCCCTCGGAGCGCCAGCACAGATACGCAGTATTTT,CASSFPRSASTDTQYF,NA,NA,TRBJ2-3,TRBV7-8
TGCAGCGTCGGGGGTGCAACTAATGAAAAACTGTTTTTT,CSVGGATNEKLFF,NA,NA,TRBJ1-4,TRBV29-1
TGTGCCAGCAGTGAGGACAGGCAAGAGACCCAGTACTTC,CASSEDRQETQYF,TRBD1,NA,TRBJ2-5,TRBV2
TGTGCCAGCAGTTCCACCCGACAGGGCGGGAACACTGAAGCTTTCTTT,CASSSTRQGGNTEAFF,TRBD1,NA,TRBJ1-1,TRBV6-5
TGTGCCAGCAGCTTAGGACAGGCGACGTACTTC,CASSLGQATYF,NA,NA,TRBJ2-7,TRBV7-9
TGTGCCAGCAGCCAGATTGATGGCAATCAGCCCCAGCATTTT,CASSQIDGNQPQHF,NA,NA,TRBJ1-5,TRBV2
TGTGCCAGTAGTATGGACAGGGAACTGCCCCAGCATTTT,CASSMDRELPQHF,TRBD1,few,TRBJ1-5,TRBV19
TGTGCCAGCAGCTTAGACGGGGGGGACAGGGGCTACGAGCAGTACTTC,CASSLDGGDRGYEQYF,TRBD1,NA,TRBJ2-7,TRBV11-2
TGTGCCATCACCGCGATGGAGCAACAATGGGGCTACACCTTC,CAITAMEQQWGYTF,NA,few,TRBJ1-2,TRBV10-3
TGTGCCTGGAGGACAGGGGCGCTGAACACCGGGGAGCTGTTTTTT,CAWRTGALNTGELFF,TRBD1,NA,TRBJ2-2,TRBV30
TGTGCCAGCAGCTCCGCGGGGAACACTGAAGCTTTCTTT,CASSSAGNTEAFF,NA,NA,TRBJ1-1,TRBV7-2
TGCGCCAGCAGCTTGCGAAGGGGGCCCGGAAACACCATATATTTT,CASSLRRGPGNTIYF,TRBD1,NA,TRBJ1-3,TRBV5-1
TGTGCCAGCAGCCCACGGACAGGGGGTTACACTGAAGCTTTCTTT,CASSPRTGGYTEAFF,TRBD1,NA,TRBJ1-1,TRBV11-3
TGTGCCAGCAGTCCATCGTACAGGGCCTACGAGCAGTACTTC,CASSPSYRAYEQYF,NA,once,TRBJ2-7,TRBV27
TGTGCCAGCAGCCTAAGACGGGTTACTGAAGCTTTCTTT,CASSLRRVTEAFF,NA,NA,TRBJ1-1,TRBV13
TGTGCCAGCAGTTTTTCGGGATTTGAAAAACTGTTTTTT,CASSFSGFEKLFF,NA,few,TRBJ1-4,TRBV27
TGTGCCTGGAGTGCGGCCTCGTTAGGGGGCAAGGACATTCAGTACTTC,CAWSAASLGGKDIQYF,TRBD1,NA,TRBJ2-4,TRBV30